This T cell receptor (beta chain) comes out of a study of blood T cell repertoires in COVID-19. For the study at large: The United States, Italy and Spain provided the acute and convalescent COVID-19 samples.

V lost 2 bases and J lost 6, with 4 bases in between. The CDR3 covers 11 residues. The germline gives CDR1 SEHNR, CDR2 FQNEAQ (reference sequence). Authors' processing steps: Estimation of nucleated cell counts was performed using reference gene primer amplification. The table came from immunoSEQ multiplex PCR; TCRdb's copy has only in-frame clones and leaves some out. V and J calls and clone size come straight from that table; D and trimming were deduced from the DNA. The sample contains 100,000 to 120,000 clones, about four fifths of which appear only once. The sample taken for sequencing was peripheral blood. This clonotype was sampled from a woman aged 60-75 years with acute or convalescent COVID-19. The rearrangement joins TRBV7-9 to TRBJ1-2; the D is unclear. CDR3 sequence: CASSLTNGYTF. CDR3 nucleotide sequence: TGTGCCAGCAGCTTAACTAATGGCTACACCTTC.